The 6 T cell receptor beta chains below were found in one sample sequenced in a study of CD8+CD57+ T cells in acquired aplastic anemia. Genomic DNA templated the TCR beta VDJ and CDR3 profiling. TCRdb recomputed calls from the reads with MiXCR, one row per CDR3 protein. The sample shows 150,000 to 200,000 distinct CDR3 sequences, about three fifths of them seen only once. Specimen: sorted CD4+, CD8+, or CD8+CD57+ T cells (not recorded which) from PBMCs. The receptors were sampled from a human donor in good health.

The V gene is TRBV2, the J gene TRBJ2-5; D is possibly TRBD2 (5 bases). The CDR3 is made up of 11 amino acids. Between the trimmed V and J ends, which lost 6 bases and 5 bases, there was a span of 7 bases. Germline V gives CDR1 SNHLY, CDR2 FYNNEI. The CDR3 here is CASRRVETQYF. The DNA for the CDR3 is TGTGCCAGCAGGAGGGTGGAGACCCAGTACTTC.

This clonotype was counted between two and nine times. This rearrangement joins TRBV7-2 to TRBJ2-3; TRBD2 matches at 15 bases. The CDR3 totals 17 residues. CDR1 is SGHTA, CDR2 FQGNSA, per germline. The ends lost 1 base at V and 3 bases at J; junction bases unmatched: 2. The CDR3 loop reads CASSLGGLAGGTDTQYF. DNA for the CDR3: TGTGCCAGCAGCTTAGGAGGACTAGCGGGAGGGACAGATACGCAGTATTTT.

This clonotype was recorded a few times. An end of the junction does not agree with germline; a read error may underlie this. CDR3 DNA sequence: TGTGCTAGCAGCCACGACAGGGCTCAAGAGACCCAGTACTTC. It codes for CASSHDRAQETQYF. The chain recombines TRBV7-7 with TRBJ2-5, with TRBD1 matching 7 bases. CDR1 SSHAT and CDR2 FNYEAQ come from the germline V gene (reference sequence). The CDR3 spans 14 residues.

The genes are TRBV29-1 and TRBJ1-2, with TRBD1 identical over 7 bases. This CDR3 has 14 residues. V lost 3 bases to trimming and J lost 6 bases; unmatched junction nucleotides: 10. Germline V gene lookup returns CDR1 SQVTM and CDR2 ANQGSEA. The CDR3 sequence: CSVDETGIPDGYTF. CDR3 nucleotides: TGCAGCGTTGATGAGACAGGGATACCCGATGGCTACACCTTC.

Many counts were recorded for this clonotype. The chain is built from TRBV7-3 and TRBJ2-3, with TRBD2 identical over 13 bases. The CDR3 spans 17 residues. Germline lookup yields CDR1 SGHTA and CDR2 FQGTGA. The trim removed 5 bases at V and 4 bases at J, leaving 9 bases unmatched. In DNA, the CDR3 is TGTGCCAGCAGCGCAGGGACTAGCGGGGAGTGGGCAGATACGCAGTATTTT. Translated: CASSAGTSGEWADTQYF. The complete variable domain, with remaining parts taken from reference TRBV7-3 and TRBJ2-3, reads GAGVSQTPSNKVTEKGKYVELRCDPISGHTALYWYRQSLGQGPEFLIYFQGTGAADDSGLPNDRFFAVRPEGSVSTLKIQRTERGDSAVYLCASSAGTSGEWADTQYFGPGTRLTVL.

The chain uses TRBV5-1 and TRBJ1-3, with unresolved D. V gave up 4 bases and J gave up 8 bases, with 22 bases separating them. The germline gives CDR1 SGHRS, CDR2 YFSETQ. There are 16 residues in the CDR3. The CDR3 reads CASSPDRWSSGYTIYF. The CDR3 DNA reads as TGCGCCAGCAGCCCGGACCGGTGGTCAAGTGGCTACACCATATATTTT. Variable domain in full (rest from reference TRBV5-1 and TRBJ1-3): KAGVTQTPRYLIKTRGQQVTLSCSPISGHRSVSWYQQTPGQGLQFLFEYFSETQRNKGNFPGRFSGRQFSNSRSEMNVSTLELGDSALYLCASSPDRWSSGYTIYFGEGSWLTVV.